This T cell receptor (beta chain) was recovered during a study of T cell responses to AZD1222 COVID-19 vaccine. Whole-study findings and limits: Close to half of all spike-specific TCRs reportedly target regions of the variants that are unmutated. White British people made up most donors, females outnumbered males, and clonal diversity was possibly underestimated. Among vaccine-associated CD4 TCRs, coverage spanned spike, with dominance at 160-218 and 743-854. The study sampled repertoires only after the peak T cell response.

Some clones are missing from TCRdb's copy, which holds only in-frame ones; the method was immunoSEQ multiplex PCR. The sample consists of 150,000 to 200,000 clones, about nine tenths of them appearing once. With regard to this clone: Its specificity is not known.

Germline CDR1 reads SGHVS; CDR2 reads FQNEAQ. The CDR3 contains 13 residues. V lost 5 bases and J 1 base, leaving 8 bases between the germline ends. The specimen was peripheral blood, collected on day 0 of AZD1222 vaccination. The TCR comes from an adult in good health. This chain links TRBV7-8 with TRBJ1-1, with D tentatively TRBD1 (6 bases). The CDR3 DNA follows: TGTGCCAGCAGCGAGGGGGGGAACACTGAAGCTTTCTTT. Translated: CASSEGGNTEAFF.